Presented here are 29 T cell receptor beta chains from one specimen sequenced in a study of OX40 agonist ivuxolimab in advanced cancers. Method: immunoSEQ multiplex PCR; TCRdb's copy keeps in-frame clones and lacks some. This sample has over 20,000 clones, with just under 80% found just once. The starting material was CD4+ or CD8+ T cells sorted from blood, obtained in a trial of the OX40 agonist ivuxolimab. The source is an adult with an advanced solid tumor such as melanoma, head and neck, liver or kidney cancer.

V gene TRBV5-6 combines with J gene TRBJ2-2, with D possibly TRBD1 on 5 matching bases. This CDR3 has 17 amino acids. Trimming shortened V by 0 bases and J by 3 bases, and 15 bases separated the two germline ends. CDR1 is SGHDT, CDR2 YYEEEE, per germline. CDR3 sequence reads: CASSLGWIRGDTGELFF. The CDR3 nucleotides are TGTGCCAGCAGCTTGGGATGGATTAGGGGTGACACCGGGGAGCTGTTTTTT. The full variable domain, in which reference TRBV5-6 and TRBJ2-2 provide the parts outside the CDR3, is DAGVTQSPTHLIKTRGQQVTLRCSPKSGHDTVSWYQQALGQGPQFIFQYYEEEERQRGNFPDRFSGHQFPNYSSELNVNALLLGDSALYLCASSLGWIRGDTGELFFGEGSRLTVL.

The chain recombines TRBV10-3 with TRBJ2-1; TRBD2 agrees at 13 bases. CDR3 size: 14 residues. With V trimmed by 10 bases and J by 5 bases, 5 bases remained unmatched. CDR1 ENHRY and CDR2 SYGVKD come from the germline V gene. This chain's CDR3 is CATYGTSGNNEQFF. The CDR3 nucleotides are TGTGCCACCTACGGGACTAGCGGGAACAATGAGCAGTTCTTC.

The chain employs TRBV11-2 and TRBJ2-7; D is ambiguous. CDR1 and CDR2 (germline): SGHAT, FQNNGV. V lost 5 bases, J lost 0 bases, and 11 bases lay in between. CDR3 size: 14 residues. CDR3 sequence reads: CASSPTRSSYEQYF. The CDR3 region has the DNA TGTGCCAGCAGCCCGACGCGTAGCTCCTACGAGCAGTACTTC.

This chain links TRBV19 with TRBJ2-5; the match to TRBD2 covers 9 bases. The CDR3 runs to 15 residues. In germline, CDR1 is LNHDA, CDR2 SQIVND (reference sequence). The ends lost 7 bases at V and 5 bases at J; junction bases unmatched: 11. Written as DNA, the CDR3 is TGTGCCAGTAAACCCGGGACTAGCTCGTCCGAGACCCAGTACTTC. Its protein is CASKPGTSSSETQYF.

This chain links TRBV19 with TRBJ1-5; no reliable D call. Germline V gene lookup returns CDR1 LNHDA and CDR2 SQIVND (reference sequence). The CDR3 is made up of 16 amino acids. V lost 2 bases to trimming and J lost 1 base, with 12 bases between them. CDR3 coding DNA: TGTGCCAGTAGTATATACGCCAGTGCGAGCAATCAGCCCCAGCATTTT. Translation gives CASSIYASASNQPQHF. Looking up the rest from reference TRBV19 and TRBJ1-5 gives the full variable domain: DGGITQSPKYLFRKEGQNVTLSCEQNLNHDAMYWYRQDPGQGLRLIYYSQIVNDFQKGDIAEGYSVSREKKESFPLTVTSAQKNPTAFYLCASSIYASASNQPQHFGDGTRLSIL.

This clone was found a few times. The chain is built from TRBV25-1 and TRBJ1-5, with 8 bases that match TRBD1. Germline-derived CDR1 and CDR2 are MGHDK and SYGVNS. With 5 bases clipped from V and 4 bases from J, the junction kept 4 bases outside the gene matches. The CDR3 extends over 14 amino acids. Written as DNA, the CDR3 is TGTGCCAGCAGTAGCGACAGGGGAAATCAGCCCCAGCATTTT. This gives the protein CASSSDRGNQPQHF.

The chain couples TRBV10-1 to TRBJ2-2; no clear D gene. Trimming stripped 8 bases from V and 1 base from J, with 5 bases between. This CDR3 region has 12 residues. CDR1 is WNHNN and CDR2 is SYGVQD in the germline V gene (reference sequence). The CDR3 nucleotides read TGCGCCAGCGGGGAGAACACCGGGGAGCTGTTTTTT. It encodes CASGENTGELFF.

This clone is categorized as large (0.1 to 1%). The chain recombines TRBV9 with TRBJ2-3, with no clear D. There are 12 residues in the CDR3. Germline loops: CDR1 SGDLS, CDR2 YYNGEE. Trimming shortened V by 0 bases and J by 3 bases, and 2 bases separated the two germline ends. This CDR3 reads CASSVETDTQYF. The CDR3 bases are TGTGCCAGCAGCGTAGAGACAGATACGCAGTATTTT.

Comments on this clone: One junction end does not reproduce the germline sequence, and a read error may be involved. The sample holds other DNA sequences that translate to the same CDR3. The chain recombines TRBV28 with TRBJ1-3; D unresolved. The CDR3 has 17 residues. Germline V CDR1 and CDR2: MDHEN, SYDVKM. For the CDR3, the DNA is TGTGCCAGTAGTTTAGCCCGAACTCGACCGAGTGGAAACACCATATATTTT. Protein sequence: CASSLARTRPSGNTIYF. The whole variable domain, filled in from reference TRBV28 and TRBJ1-3, reads DVKVTQSSRYLVKRTGEKVFLECVQDMDHENMFWYRQDPGLGLRLIYFSYDVKMKEKGDIPEGYSVSREKKERFSLILESASTNQTSMYLCASSLARTRPSGNTIYFGEGSWLTVV.

The chain carries TRBV7-3 and TRBJ2-7; TRBD1 matches 8 bases. The CDR3 runs to 13 residues. Germline values: CDR1 SGHTA, CDR2 FQGTGA. Unmatched junction bases numbered 3, after V lost 5 bases and J lost 3 bases. This CDR3 reads CASSHGQGYEQYF. The CDR3 nucleotides are TGTGCCAGCAGCCACGGACAGGGCTACGAGCAGTACTTC.

V gene TRBV19 combines with J gene TRBJ2-1, with TRBD2 matching 9 bases. The CDR3 consists of 15 residues. Germline CDR1 and CDR2: LNHDA and SQIVND (reference sequence). V trimming: 5 bases; J trimming: 1 base; junction bases outside the gene matches: 3. The CDR3 DNA sequence: TGTGCCAGTAGTGTTAGCGGGAGTTCCTACAATGAGCAGTTCTTC. Amino acids: CASSVSGSSYNEQFF.

The gene calls are TRBV4-3 and TRBJ2-7, with a possible D match to TRBD2 (5 bases). CDR3 size: 14 residues. Deletions cut 0 bases from V and 5 bases from J, with 11 bases between. Germline V gene data show CDR1 as LGHNA and CDR2 as YSLEER. The CDR3 bases are TGCGCCAGCAGCCAAGAGGCTCTAGCTGACGAGCAGTACTTC. This codes for CASSQEALADEQYF.

J is TRBJ2-2 and V is TRBV6-5; unclear D gene. Trimming removed 8 bases at V and 1 base at J, with 5 bases between. The CDR3 sequence is 12 residues long. CDR1 and CDR2 (germline): MNHEY, SVGAGI. CDR3 in amino acids: CASHKNTGELFF. In nucleotides, the CDR3 is TGTGCCAGCCACAAGAACACCGGGGAGCTGTTTTTT.

This clone was observed a few times. V and J are TRBV6-1 and TRBJ2-7; D possibly corresponds to TRBD1 (6 bases). V lost 4 bases and J lost 2, with 9 bases in between. From germline, CDR1 is MNHNS and CDR2 SASEGT. The CDR3 totals 13 residues. This chain's CDR3 is CASSVTGTYEQYF. The CDR3 nucleotides read TGTGCCAGCAGTGTTACAGGGACCTACGAGCAGTACTTC.

J is TRBJ2-5 and V is TRBV4-3; the D gene is possibly TRBD2 (6 bases). The DNA end is a closer match to TRBJ2-7, so the J assignment may be wrong. The CDR3 is 13 residues long. Germline CDR1 LGHNA, CDR2 YSLEER. The DNA of the CDR3 is TGCGCCAGCAGCCCGGGAGTTTCCTACGAGCAGTACTTC. Its translation is CASSPGVSYEQYF.

The V gene is TRBV6-6, the J gene TRBJ2-7; D is possibly TRBD1 (7 bases). The CDR3 is made up of 15 amino acids. The V end lost 6 bases, the J end lost 8 bases, and 23 bases lay between the germline ends. Germline loops: CDR1 MNHNY, CDR2 SVGAGI (reference sequence). The CDR3 loop reads CASSPLTGRPRKQYF. The CDR3 DNA reads as TGTGCCAGCAGCCCCCTGACAGGGAGGCCCCGGAAGCAGTACTTC.

V and J are TRBV5-1 and TRBJ1-3; D gene unclear. Germline V gives CDR1 SGHRS, CDR2 YFSETQ. V lost 1 base to trimming and J lost 4 bases, with 21 bases between them. This CDR3 comprises 18 residues. CDR3 nucleotides: TGCGCCAGCAGCTTGTTTAGTGGTTTCACTCGGGGAGGAAACACCATATATTTT. Amino acids: CASSLFSGFTRGGNTIYF.

The chain carries TRBV5-4 and TRBJ2-2; D is ambiguous. Germline values: CDR1 SGHNT, CDR2 YYREEE (reference sequence). The CDR3 totals 15 residues. With 3 bases removed from V and 1 base from J, the gap between germline ends came to 10 bases. CDR3 DNA: TGTGCCAGCAGCTCCCCCCAAGGGAACACCGGGGAGCTGTTTTTT. Its translation is CASSSPQGNTGELFF.

CDR3 DNA sequence: TGTGCCAGTACTTTGGGCGGGGAGCTGTTTTTT. Encoded protein: CASTLGGELFF. This chain joins TRBV19 and TRBJ2-2; D ambiguous. This CDR3 is 11 amino acids long. Trimming took off 7 bases at V and 7 bases at J, with 7 bases between the two ends. Germline V gene lookup returns CDR1 LNHDA and CDR2 SQIVND (reference sequence).

The genes are TRBV11-1 and TRBJ2-2, with 7 positions matching TRBD2. V shed 5 bases and J 4 bases; nucleotides not matched to a gene: 4. The CDR3 totals 14 residues. Germline V gives CDR1 SGHAT, CDR2 FQDESV (reference sequence). In nucleotides, the CDR3 is TGTGCCAGCAGCCCGGGGAGGGTCACCGGGGAGCTGTTTTTT. Protein: CASSPGRVTGELFF.

The chain is built from TRBV7-3 and TRBJ2-2, with D possibly being TRBD2 (6 bases). V lost 2 bases and J lost 4, with 23 bases in between. Germline CDR1 SGHTA, CDR2 FQGTGA. This CDR3 is built from 19 residues. The CDR3 protein is CASSLEIGGVPRGTGELFF. As DNA, the CDR3 is TGTGCCAGCAGCTTAGAAATAGGCGGGGTCCCTCGGGGCACCGGGGAGCTGTTTTTT.

This chain joins TRBV19 and TRBJ1-2; no clear D gene. The CDR3 extends over 13 amino acids. Germline CDR1 and CDR2: LNHDA and SQIVND (reference sequence). V shed 2 bases and J shed 8 bases, with 12 bases lying between them. CDR3 DNA: TGTGCCAGTAGTATATTCACAGTCGACGGCTACACCTTC. Protein sequence: CASSIFTVDGYTF.

V usage is TRBV27 and J usage is TRBJ1-1, with 7 nucleotides matching TRBD1. V was clipped by 7 bases and J by 0 bases; unmatched bases: 2. CDR3 length equals 13 residues. Looked up from germline, CDR1 is MNHEY and CDR2 is SMNVEV (reference sequence). The CDR3 DNA reads as TGTGCCAGCACCGACAGGGTGAACACTGAAGCTTTCTTT. Residues: CASTDRVNTEAFF.

The genes are TRBV28 and TRBJ1-6; D unclear. Trimming took off 7 bases at V and 6 bases at J, with 10 bases between the two ends. CDR3 length equals 13 residues. Germline CDR1 and CDR2: MDHEN and SYDVKM. CDR3 DNA: TGTGCCAGCACCCTCTTAATTAATTCACCCCTCCACTTT. It is translated as CASTLLINSPLHF.

This chain connects TRBV6-4 to TRBJ2-7, with TRBD2 identical over 7 bases. This CDR3 is 13 amino acids long. J lost 10 bases, V lost 2 bases, and 8 bases had no gene match. Germline CDR1 MRHNA, CDR2 SNTAGT. DNA for the CDR3: TGTGCCAGCAGTGACGGCGGGAGAGGAGAACAGTACTTC. The encoded protein is CASSDGGRGEQYF.

Written as DNA, the CDR3 is TGTGCCAGCAGCTTGGGGTCTGACTATGGCTACACCTTC. Translating gives CASSLGSDYGYTF. The J gene is TRBJ1-2, the V gene TRBV5-6; D gene unclear. The CDR3 runs to 13 residues. Germline V gene lookup returns CDR1 SGHDT and CDR2 YYEEEE. Trimming pared 0 bases from V and 3 bases from J, leaving 6 bases between.

J is TRBJ1-2 and V is TRBV11-2, with D unresolved. CDR1 and CDR2 (germline): SGHAT, FQNNGV. The CDR3 extends over 16 amino acids. The V and J ends lost 3 bases and 6 bases respectively, with 20 bases between them. The CDR3 sequence: CASSLGAMSGRNGYTF. CDR3 nucleotides: TGTGCCAGCAGCTTGGGAGCTATGTCGGGCAGGAATGGCTACACCTTC.

The genes are TRBV4-1 and TRBJ2-1, with a possible D match to TRBD2 (6 bases). There are 16 residues in the CDR3. Germline V gene lookup returns CDR1 MGHRA and CDR2 YSYEKL. V lost 0 bases, J lost 4 bases, and 13 bases lay in between. The CDR3 region has the DNA TGCGCCAGCAGCCAAGATCCGGGACTTGTTTACAATGAGCAGTTCTTC. Protein sequence: CASSQDPGLVYNEQFF.

V and J are TRBV4-1 and TRBJ2-1; no clear D. Germline CDR1 MGHRA, CDR2 YSYEKL. The CDR3 consists of 17 residues. The ends were cut back, 0 bases at V and 0 bases at J, with 12 bases in the middle. CDR3 sequence reads: CASSQDYPVSSYNEQFF. CDR3 sequence (DNA): TGCGCCAGCAGCCAAGATTATCCGGTGAGCTCCTACAATGAGCAGTTCTTC.